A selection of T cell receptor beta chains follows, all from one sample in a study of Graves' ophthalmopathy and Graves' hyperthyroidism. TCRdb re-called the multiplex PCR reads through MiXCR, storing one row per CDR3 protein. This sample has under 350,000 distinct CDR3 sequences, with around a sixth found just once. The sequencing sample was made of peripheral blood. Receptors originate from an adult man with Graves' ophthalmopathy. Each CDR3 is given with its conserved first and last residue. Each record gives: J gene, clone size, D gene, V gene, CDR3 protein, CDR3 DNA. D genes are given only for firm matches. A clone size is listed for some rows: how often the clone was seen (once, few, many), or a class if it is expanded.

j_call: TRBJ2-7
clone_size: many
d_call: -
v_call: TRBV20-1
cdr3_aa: CSAPQPGLLSEQYF
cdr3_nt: TGCAGTGCGCCCCAACCGGGACTCCTAAGCGAGCAGTACTTC

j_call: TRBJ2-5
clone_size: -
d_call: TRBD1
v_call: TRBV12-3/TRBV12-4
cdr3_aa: CASRNTGGGETQYF
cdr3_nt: TGTGCCAGCAGAAATACAGGGGGCGGGGAGACCCAGTACTTC

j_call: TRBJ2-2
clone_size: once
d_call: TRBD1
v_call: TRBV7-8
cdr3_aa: CASSPWTGNTGGLFF
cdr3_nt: TGTGCCAGCAGCCCATGGACAGGGAACACCGGGGGGCTGTTTTTT

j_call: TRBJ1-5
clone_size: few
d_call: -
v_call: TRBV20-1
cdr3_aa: CSAKGPLSGSRQPQHF
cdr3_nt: TGCAGTGCTAAAGGTCCCCTCTCCGGGTCCCGGCAGCCCCAGCATTTT

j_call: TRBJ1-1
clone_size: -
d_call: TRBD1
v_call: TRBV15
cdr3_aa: CATSIRDSMNTEAFF
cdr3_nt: TGTGCCACCAGCATACGGGACAGCATGAACACTGAAGCTTTCTTT

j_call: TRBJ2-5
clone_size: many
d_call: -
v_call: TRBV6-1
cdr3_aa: CANGGVETQYF
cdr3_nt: TGTGCCAACGGGGGAGTAGAGACCCAGTACTTC

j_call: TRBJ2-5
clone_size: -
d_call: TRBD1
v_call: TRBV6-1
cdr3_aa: CASSQGDSRKTQYF
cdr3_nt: TGTGCCAGCAGCCAAGGGGACAGTCGAAAGACCCAGTACTTC

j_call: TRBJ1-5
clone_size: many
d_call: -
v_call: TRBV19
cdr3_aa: CASSIGRAAPNQPQHF
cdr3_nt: TGTGCCAGTAGTATCGGCAGGGCGGCCCCAAATCAGCCCCAGCATTTT

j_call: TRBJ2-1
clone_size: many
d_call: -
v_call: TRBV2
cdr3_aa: CASSGYNEQFF
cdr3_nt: TGTGCCAGCAGCGGCTACAATGAGCAGTTCTTC

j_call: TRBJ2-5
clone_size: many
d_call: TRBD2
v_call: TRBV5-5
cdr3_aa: CASSFQSAGGVETQYF
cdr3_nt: TGTGCCAGCAGCTTTCAGTCAGCGGGGGGTGTAGAGACCCAGTACTTC

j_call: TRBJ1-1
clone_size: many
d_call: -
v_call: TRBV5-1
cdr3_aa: CASSLGASTEAFF
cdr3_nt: TGCGCCAGCAGCTTGGGCGCGTCGACTGAAGCTTTCTTT

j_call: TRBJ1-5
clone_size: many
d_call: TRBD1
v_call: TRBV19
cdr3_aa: CANSVGRGNSNQPQHF
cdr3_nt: TGTGCCAATAGTGTAGGCAGGGGGAATAGCAATCAGCCCCAGCATTTT

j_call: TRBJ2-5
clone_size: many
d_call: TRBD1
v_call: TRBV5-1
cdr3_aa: CASSFRQGSEETQYF
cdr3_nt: TGCGCCAGCAGCTTCAGACAGGGGTCGGAGGAGACCCAGTACTTC

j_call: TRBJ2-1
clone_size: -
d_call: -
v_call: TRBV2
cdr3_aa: CASKTSGSYNEQFF
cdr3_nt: TGTGCCAGCAAGACCAGCGGATCCTACAATGAGCAGTTCTTC

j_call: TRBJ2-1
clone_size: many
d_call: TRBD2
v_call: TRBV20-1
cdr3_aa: CSAILGLAGYNEQFF
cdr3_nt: TGCAGTGCTATCCTAGGACTAGCGGGGTACAATGAGCAGTTCTTC

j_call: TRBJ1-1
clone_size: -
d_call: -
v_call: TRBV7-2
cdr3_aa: CASSYWGTEAFF
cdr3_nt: TGTGCCAGCAGTTATTGGGGCACTGAAGCTTTCTTT

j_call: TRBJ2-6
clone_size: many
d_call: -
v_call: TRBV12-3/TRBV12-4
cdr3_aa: CASSLDTSGANVLTF
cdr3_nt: TGTGCCAGCAGCTTGGACACTTCTGGGGCCAACGTCCTGACTTTC

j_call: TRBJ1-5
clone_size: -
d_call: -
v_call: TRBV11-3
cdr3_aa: CASSWQMSNQPQHF
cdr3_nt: TGTGCCAGCAGTTGGCAGATGAGCAATCAGCCCCAGCATTTT

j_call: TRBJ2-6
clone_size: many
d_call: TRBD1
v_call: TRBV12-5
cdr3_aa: CARRTGFSQGGSGANVLTF
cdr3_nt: TGTGCTAGGAGGACAGGCTTTTCCCAGGGTGGCTCTGGGGCCAACGTCCTGACTTTC

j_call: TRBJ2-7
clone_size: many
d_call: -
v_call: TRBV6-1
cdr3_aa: CASSAGPASSYEQYF
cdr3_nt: TGTGCCAGCAGCGCGGGACCTGCGAGCTCCTACGAGCAGTACTTC

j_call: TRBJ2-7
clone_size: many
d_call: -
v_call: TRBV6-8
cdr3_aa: CASSYRQGTIYEQYF
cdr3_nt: TGTGCCAGCAGTTACCGACAGGGGACTATCTACGAGCAGTACTTC

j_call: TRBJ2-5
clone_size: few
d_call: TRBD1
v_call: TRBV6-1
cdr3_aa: CASSESQDRAETQYF
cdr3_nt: TGTGCCAGCAGTGAATCTCAGGACAGGGCGGAGACCCAGTACTTC

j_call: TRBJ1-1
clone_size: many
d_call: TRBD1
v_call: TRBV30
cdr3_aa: CAWGTGRRNTEAFF
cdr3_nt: TGTGCCTGGGGGACAGGGCGGAGGAACACTGAAGCTTTCTTT

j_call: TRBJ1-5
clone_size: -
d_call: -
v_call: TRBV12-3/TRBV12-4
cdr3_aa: CASSPSVLGQPQHF
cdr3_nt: TGTGCCAGCAGTCCGTCGGTGTTAGGTCAGCCCCAGCATTTT

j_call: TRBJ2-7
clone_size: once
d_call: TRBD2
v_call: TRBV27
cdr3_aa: CASRLAGASYEQYF
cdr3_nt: TGTGCCAGCAGGCTAGCGGGAGCATCCTACGAGCAGTACTTC

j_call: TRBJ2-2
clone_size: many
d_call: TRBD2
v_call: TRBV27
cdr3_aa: CASRKNGLAGGSNTGELFF
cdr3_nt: TGTGCCAGCAGAAAGAATGGACTAGCGGGAGGGTCGAACACCGGGGAGCTGTTTTTT

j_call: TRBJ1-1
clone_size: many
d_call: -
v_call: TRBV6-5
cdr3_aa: CASSYSPGSGSAFF
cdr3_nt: TGTGCCAGCAGTTACTCACCCGGATCGGGATCGGCTTTCTTT

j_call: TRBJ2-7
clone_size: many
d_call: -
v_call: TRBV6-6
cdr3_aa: CASRPNSREQYF
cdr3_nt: TGTGCCAGCAGGCCCAACTCGCGCGAGCAGTACTTC

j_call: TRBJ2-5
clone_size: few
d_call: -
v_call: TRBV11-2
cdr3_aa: CASSSPGQETQYF
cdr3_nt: TGTGCCAGCAGCTCCCCCGGCCAAGAGACCCAGTACTTC

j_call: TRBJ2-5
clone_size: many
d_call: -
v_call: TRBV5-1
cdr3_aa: CASNLAGVYQETQYF
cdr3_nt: TGCGCCAGCAACCTGGCAGGGGTGTATCAAGAGACCCAGTACTTC

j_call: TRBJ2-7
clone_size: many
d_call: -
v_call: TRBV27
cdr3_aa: CASSLSSGFNSYEQYF
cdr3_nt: TGTGCCAGCAGTTTATCTTCCGGGTTCAACTCCTACGAGCAGTACTTC

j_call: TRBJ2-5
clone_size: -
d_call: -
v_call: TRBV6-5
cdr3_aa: CASSYGPGAGETQYF
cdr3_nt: TGTGCCAGCAGTTACGGCCCGGGGGCCGGGGAGACCCAGTACTTC

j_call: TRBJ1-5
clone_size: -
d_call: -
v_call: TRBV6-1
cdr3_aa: CASSEFLGGGLDQPQHF
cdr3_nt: TGTGCCAGCAGTGAATTCCTAGGGGGAGGCCTCGATCAGCCCCAGCATTTT

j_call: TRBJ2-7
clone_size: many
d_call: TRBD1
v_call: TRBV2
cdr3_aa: CASTLTGGSYEQYF
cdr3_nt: TGTGCCAGCACCTTGACAGGGGGCTCCTACGAGCAGTACTTC

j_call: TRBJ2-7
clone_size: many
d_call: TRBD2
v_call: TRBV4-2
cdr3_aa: CASSHPGTSYEQYF
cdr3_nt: TGTGCCAGCAGCCATCCCGGGACTAGCTACGAGCAGTACTTC